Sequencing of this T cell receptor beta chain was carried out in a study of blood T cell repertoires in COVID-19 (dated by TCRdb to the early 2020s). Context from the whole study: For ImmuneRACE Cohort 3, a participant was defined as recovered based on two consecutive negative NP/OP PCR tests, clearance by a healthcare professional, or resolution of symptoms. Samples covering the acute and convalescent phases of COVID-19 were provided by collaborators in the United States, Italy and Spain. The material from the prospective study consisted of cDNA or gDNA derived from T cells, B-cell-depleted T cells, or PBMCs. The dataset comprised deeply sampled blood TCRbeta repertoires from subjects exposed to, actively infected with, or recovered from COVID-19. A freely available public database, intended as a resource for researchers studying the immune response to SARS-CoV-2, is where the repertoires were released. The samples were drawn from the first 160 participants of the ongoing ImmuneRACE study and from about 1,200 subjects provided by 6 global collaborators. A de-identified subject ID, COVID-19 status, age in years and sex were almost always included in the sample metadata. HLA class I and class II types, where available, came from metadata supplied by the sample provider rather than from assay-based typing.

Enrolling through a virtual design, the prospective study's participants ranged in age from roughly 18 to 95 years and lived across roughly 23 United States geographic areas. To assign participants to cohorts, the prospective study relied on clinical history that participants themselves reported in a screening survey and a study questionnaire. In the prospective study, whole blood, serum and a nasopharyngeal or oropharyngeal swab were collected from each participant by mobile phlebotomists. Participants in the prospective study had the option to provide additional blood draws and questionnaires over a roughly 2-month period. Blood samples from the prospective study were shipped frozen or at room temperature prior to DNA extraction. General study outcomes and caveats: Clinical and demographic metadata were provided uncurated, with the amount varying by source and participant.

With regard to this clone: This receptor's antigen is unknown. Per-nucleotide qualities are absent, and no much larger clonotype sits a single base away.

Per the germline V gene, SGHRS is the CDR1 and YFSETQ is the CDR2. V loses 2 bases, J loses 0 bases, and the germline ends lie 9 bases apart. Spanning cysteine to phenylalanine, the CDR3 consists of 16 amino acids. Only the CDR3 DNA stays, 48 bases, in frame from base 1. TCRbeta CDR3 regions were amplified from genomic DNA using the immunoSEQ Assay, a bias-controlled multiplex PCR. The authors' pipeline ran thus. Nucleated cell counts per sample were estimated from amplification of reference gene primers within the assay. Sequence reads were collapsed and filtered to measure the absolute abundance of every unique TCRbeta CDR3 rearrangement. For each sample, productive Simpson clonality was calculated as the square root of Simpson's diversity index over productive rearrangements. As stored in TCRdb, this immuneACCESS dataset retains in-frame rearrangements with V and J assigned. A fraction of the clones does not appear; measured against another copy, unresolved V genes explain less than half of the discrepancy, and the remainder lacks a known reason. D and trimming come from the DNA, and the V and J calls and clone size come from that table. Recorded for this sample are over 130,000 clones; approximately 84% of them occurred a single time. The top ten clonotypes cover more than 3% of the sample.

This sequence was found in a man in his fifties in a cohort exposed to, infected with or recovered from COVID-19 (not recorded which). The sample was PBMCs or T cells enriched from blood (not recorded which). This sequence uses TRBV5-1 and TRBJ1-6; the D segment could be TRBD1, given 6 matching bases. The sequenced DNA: TGCGCCAGCAGCTTTACAGGGTCCTCCTATAATTCACCCCTCCACTTT. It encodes CASSFTGSSYNSPLHF.